These 24 T cell receptor beta chains share one sample of origin, sequenced in a study of shared clonotypes between healthy human individuals. Libraries were prepared by immunoSEQ multiplex PCR; TCRdb keeps only in-frame clonotypes and omits some of them. The data hold about 530,000 clones, with about 95% observed a single time. The source material was naive CD4+ T cells sorted from blood. Subset reported: CD45RA+ positively selected. Receptors originate from a woman in her twenties or thirties in good health.

The gene calls are TRBV30 and TRBJ2-5; 10 bases agree with TRBD1. This CDR3 is built from 13 residues. Germline V gene lookup returns CDR1 GTSNPN and CDR2 SVGIG (reference sequence). The trim removed 5 bases at V and 5 bases at J, leaving 5 bases unmatched. CDR3 in amino acids: CAWDRGHGETQYF. DNA of the CDR3: TGTGCCTGGGACAGGGGGCATGGGGAGACCCAGTACTTC.

This sequence joins TRBV11-3 and TRBJ2-1; D uncertain. Trimming removed 1 base at V and 7 bases at J, with 8 bases between. The CDR3 covers 13 residues. Germline CDR1 is SGHNT and CDR2 is YENEEA. As DNA, the CDR3 is TGTGCCAGCAGCTTAGGGGCTGGTAATGAGCAGTTCTTC. Translation: CASSLGAGNEQFF.

This chain connects TRBV6-6 to TRBJ1-3; D possibly corresponds to TRBD1 (5 bases). Looked up from germline, CDR1 is MNHNY and CDR2 is SVGAGI (reference sequence). V was pared by 4 bases and J by 3 bases, with 10 bases between. The CDR3 runs to 14 residues. CDR3 coding DNA: TGTGCCAGCAGTTCCAGGGAGTTTGGAAACACCATATATTTT. This translates into CASSSREFGNTIYF.

This chain links TRBV20-1 with TRBJ2-5; no clear D. The last part of the DNA fits TRBJ2-7 better; the J call may be wrong. Germline V CDR1 and CDR2: DFQATT, SNEGSKA (reference sequence). The CDR3 is 11 amino acids. CDR3 nucleotide sequence: TGCAGTGCTAGTCCCATCTACGAGCAGTACTTC. Its translation: CSASPIYEQYF.

J is TRBJ1-2 and V is TRBV27; tentatively, D is TRBD1 (5 bases). With 3 bases removed from V and 7 bases from J, the gap between germline ends came to 15 bases. The CDR3 loop spans 14 amino acids. Germline-derived CDR1 and CDR2 are MNHEY and SMNVEV (reference sequence). CDR3 DNA sequence: TGTGCCAGCAGTTTCACGGGGCGAGTTGGTGGCTACACCTTC. Protein: CASSFTGRVGGYTF.

Concerning this clone: This CDR3 is also generated by other DNA sequences in the sample. The chain employs TRBV28 and TRBJ1-2; 7 bases match TRBD1. Germline CDR1 reads MDHEN; CDR2 reads SYDVKM. The CDR3 runs to 14 residues. The V and J ends lost 2 bases and 0 bases, in that order; junction bases with no gene match: 0. The CDR3 DNA follows: TGTGCCAGCAGTTTAGACAGGGCTAACTATGGCTACACCTTC. Translating gives CASSLDRANYGYTF.

The chain combines TRBV6-6 with TRBJ2-7; D perhaps matches TRBD1 (6 bases). The CDR3 sequence is 14 residues long. Germline values: CDR1 MNHNY, CDR2 SVGAGI (reference sequence). V lost 2 bases, J lost 5 bases, and 13 bases lay in between. The CDR3 is CASSYLQGSNEQYF. The CDR3 DNA is TGTGCCAGCAGTTACCTACAGGGTTCTAACGAGCAGTACTTC.

On this clone: Other DNA sequences in the same sample also yield this CDR3. This chain joins TRBV28 and TRBJ2-3; 12 bases map to TRBD2. Germline assignment: CDR1 MDHEN and CDR2 SYDVKM. The CDR3 has 15 amino acids. With 6 bases clipped from V and 4 bases from J, the junction kept 5 bases outside the gene matches. The CDR3, as DNA: TGTGCCAGCAGCTTACTAGCGGGAGGTGCAGATACGCAGTATTTT. The encoded protein is CASSLLAGGADTQYF.

This clone was seen a handful of times. The chain couples TRBV30 to TRBJ1-5; TRBD1 agrees at 7 bases. Germline CDR1 and CDR2: GTSNPN and SVGIG (reference sequence). The CDR3 consists of 15 residues. Trimming cost V 0 bases and J 4 bases; bases outside gene matches: 6. The CDR3, as DNA: TGTGCCTGGAGTGTAGGCGACAGGGTTAATCAGCCCCAGCATTTT. This gives the protein CAWSVGDRVNQPQHF. Variable domain in full (rest from reference TRBV30 and TRBJ1-5): SQTIHQWPATLVQPVGSPLSLECTVEGTSNPNLYWYRQAAGRGLQLLFYSVGIGQISSEVPQNLSASRPQDRQFILSSKKLLLSDSGFYLCAWSVGDRVNQPQHFGDGTRLSIL.

V and J are TRBV19 and TRBJ1-1; D may be TRBD1 (5 bases). Trimming cost V 5 bases and J 5 bases, with 12 bases left between them. Germline loops: CDR1 LNHDA, CDR2 SQIVND (reference sequence). The CDR3 consists of 13 residues. The DNA of the CDR3 is TGTGCCAGTAGTGAGGGGATGGGAACTGAAGCTTTCTTT. It codes for CASSEGMGTEAFF.

The CDR3 spells CSVRTGSYEQYF. Written as DNA, the CDR3 is TGCAGCGTGCGGACAGGATCCTACGAGCAGTACTTC. This chain uses TRBV29-1 with TRBJ2-7; TRBD1 matches 7 bases. CDR3 size: 12 residues. V lost 6 bases and J lost 1; bases outside the gene matches: 3. Germline values: CDR1 SQVTM, CDR2 ANQGSEA.

This sequence joins TRBV15 and TRBJ2-7, with TRBD2 matching 9 bases. The length of the CDR3 is 16 residues. Germline loops: CDR1 LNHNV, CDR2 YYDKDF (reference sequence). The V segment lost 0 bases and the J segment 2 bases; nucleotides outside the gene matches: 5. Here the CDR3 reads CATSRDIAGATYEQYF. DNA for the CDR3: TGTGCCACCAGCAGAGACATAGCGGGAGCTACCTACGAGCAGTACTTC.

The chain recombines TRBV7-9 with TRBJ2-2; D tentatively reads TRBD1 or TRBD2 (5 bases each). Germline V lookup: CDR1 SEHNR, CDR2 FQNEAQ (reference sequence). V was pared by 2 bases and J by 5 bases, with 21 bases between. The CDR3 extends over 18 amino acids. CDR3 sequence reads: CASSLSVSGPVTTGELFF. The CDR3 nucleotides read TGTGCCAGCAGCTTATCTGTTTCGGGACCGGTGACGACCGGGGAGCTGTTTTTT.

The chain recombines TRBV28 with TRBJ2-7; 10 bases are shared with TRBD2. The CDR3 covers 14 residues. After removal of 2 bases from V and 6 bases from J, the junction contained 4 bases not matched to a gene. Looked up from germline, CDR1 is MDHEN and CDR2 is SYDVKM. As DNA, the CDR3 is TGTGCCAGCAGTTTAAAACTAGCGGGACTCGAGCAGTACTTC. Its translation: CASSLKLAGLEQYF.

The gene calls are TRBV5-1 and TRBJ2-3; D not certain. V was shortened by 5 bases and J by 1 base, with 23 bases between the two germline ends. CDR1 and CDR2 from the germline V gene are SGHRS and YFSETQ. CDR3 length: 18 amino acids. Here the CDR3 reads CASRTYPNVGEGTDTQYF. The CDR3, as DNA: TGCGCCAGCAGAACTTACCCTAATGTCGGCGAGGGCACAGATACGCAGTATTTT.

In its sample, this clone was seen once. The V call is TRBV28, the J call TRBJ2-5; D is undetermined. This CDR3 has 13 residues. CDR1 is MDHEN and CDR2 is SYDVKM in the germline V gene. The V gene lost 5 bases and the J gene lost 0 bases, with 7 bases spanning the gap. The CDR3: CASSVGYQETQYF. CDR3 coding DNA: TGTGCCAGCAGTGTAGGGTACCAAGAGACCCAGTACTTC.

The chain carries TRBV10-3 and TRBJ2-5; a weak D match, TRBD2 (6 bases). Germline V gene lookup returns CDR1 ENHRY and CDR2 SYGVKD. CDR3 size: 17 residues. V dropped 6 bases and J dropped 4 bases, with 24 bases sitting between them. The CDR3 nucleotides are TGTGCCATCAGGACCGACGGGACTGCGGTCGGGATAGAGACCCAGTACTTC. This codes for CAIRTDGTAVGIETQYF.

In its sample, this clone was seen once. CDR3 bases: TGCAGTGCTAGAGATTCACGGGGCTACACCTTC. Protein product: CSARDSRGYTF. V and J are TRBV20-1 and TRBJ1-2; unclear D gene. The CDR3 covers 11 residues. Germline lookup yields CDR1 DFQATT and CDR2 SNEGSKA (reference sequence). The ends were cut back, 0 bases at V and 8 bases at J, with 7 bases in the middle.

The chain combines TRBV6-1 with TRBJ2-1, with D perhaps TRBD2 (5 bases). CDR3 length: 12 amino acids. Germline CDR1 and CDR2: MNHNS and SASEGT. V shed 4 bases and J shed 10 bases, with 11 bases lying between them. This chain's CDR3 is CASSATRGEQFF. The CDR3 region has the DNA TGTGCCAGCAGTGCCACCCGAGGGGAGCAGTTCTTC.

The chain carries TRBV11-2 and TRBJ1-2; 9 bases agree with TRBD1. Trimming took 4 bases from V and 7 from J; bases not matched to a gene: 7. Germline V CDR1 and CDR2: SGHAT, FQNNGV. This CDR3 spans 14 amino acids. Written as DNA, the CDR3 is TGTGCCAGCAGCTCAATGCGGGACAGGGCTGGCTACACCTTC. Its protein is CASSSMRDRAGYTF. The variable domain in full, with the rest retrieved from reference TRBV11-2 and TRBJ1-2, is EAGVAQSPRYKIIEKRQSVAFWCNPISGHATLYWYQQILGQGPKLLIQFQNNGVVDDSQLPKDRFSAERLKGVDSTLKIQPAKLEDSAVYLCASSSMRDRAGYTFGSGTRLTVV.

The CDR3 nucleotides are TGTGCCAGCAGCGTAGCGGGGACACTCAAGGGCACCGGGGAGCTGTTTTTT. This translates into CASSVAGTLKGTGELFF. This chain uses TRBV9 with TRBJ2-2; weak D call: TRBD1 (6 bases). Germline-derived CDR1 and CDR2 are SGDLS and YYNGEE. This CDR3 is 17 amino acids long. V gave up 0 bases and J gave up 4 bases, with 16 bases separating them.

CDR3 loop: CASSYHTGGYEQYF. The DNA for the CDR3 is TGTGCCAGCAGTTACCATACAGGAGGATACGAGCAGTACTTC. The V gene is TRBV6-5, the J gene TRBJ2-7; TRBD1 or TRBD2 may be the D gene (5 bases each). Germline-derived CDR1 and CDR2 are MNHEY and SVGAGI. V was cut by 2 bases and J by 4 bases, with 12 bases left in between. This CDR3 comprises 14 residues.

The chain recombines TRBV19 with TRBJ1-4, with unresolved D. Trimming left V 8 bases short and J 0 bases short, with 13 bases between. The CDR3 has 15 residues. CDR1 is LNHDA and CDR2 is SQIVND in the germline V gene (reference sequence). CDR3 protein: CASSINSATNEKLFF. Written as DNA, the CDR3 is TGTGCCAGTTCCATAAACAGTGCAACTAATGAAAAACTGTTTTTT.

The V gene is TRBV14, the J gene TRBJ2-7; D is undetermined. V lost 0 bases, J lost 1 base, and 7 bases lay in between. CDR1 and CDR2 (germline): SGHDN, FVKESK. The CDR3 contains 14 residues. CDR3 residues: CASSQEASSYEQYF. CDR3 sequence (DNA): TGTGCCAGCAGCCAAGAAGCATCATCCTACGAGCAGTACTTC. Drawing the rest from reference TRBV14 and TRBJ2-7, the complete variable domain is EAGVTQFPSHSVIEKGQTVTLRCDPISGHDNLYWYRRVMGKEIKFLLHFVKESKQDESGMPNNRFLAERTGGTYSTLKVQPAELEDSGVYFCASSQEASSYEQYFGPGTRLTVT.